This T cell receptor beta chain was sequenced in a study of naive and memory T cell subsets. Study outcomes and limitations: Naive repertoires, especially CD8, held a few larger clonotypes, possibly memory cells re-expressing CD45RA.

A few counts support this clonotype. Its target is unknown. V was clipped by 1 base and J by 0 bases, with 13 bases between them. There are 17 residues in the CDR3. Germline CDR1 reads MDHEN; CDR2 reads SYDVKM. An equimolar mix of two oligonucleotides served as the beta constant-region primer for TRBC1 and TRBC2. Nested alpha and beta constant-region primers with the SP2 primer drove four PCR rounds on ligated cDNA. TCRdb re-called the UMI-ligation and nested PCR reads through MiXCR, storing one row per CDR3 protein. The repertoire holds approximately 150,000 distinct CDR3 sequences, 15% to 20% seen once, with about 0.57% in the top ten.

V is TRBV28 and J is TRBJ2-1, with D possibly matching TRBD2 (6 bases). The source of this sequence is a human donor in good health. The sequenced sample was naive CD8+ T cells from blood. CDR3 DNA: TGTGCCAGCAGTTTATTGCCCGCGGGGAGCTCCTACAATGAGCAGTTCTTC. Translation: CASSLLPAGSSYNEQFF.